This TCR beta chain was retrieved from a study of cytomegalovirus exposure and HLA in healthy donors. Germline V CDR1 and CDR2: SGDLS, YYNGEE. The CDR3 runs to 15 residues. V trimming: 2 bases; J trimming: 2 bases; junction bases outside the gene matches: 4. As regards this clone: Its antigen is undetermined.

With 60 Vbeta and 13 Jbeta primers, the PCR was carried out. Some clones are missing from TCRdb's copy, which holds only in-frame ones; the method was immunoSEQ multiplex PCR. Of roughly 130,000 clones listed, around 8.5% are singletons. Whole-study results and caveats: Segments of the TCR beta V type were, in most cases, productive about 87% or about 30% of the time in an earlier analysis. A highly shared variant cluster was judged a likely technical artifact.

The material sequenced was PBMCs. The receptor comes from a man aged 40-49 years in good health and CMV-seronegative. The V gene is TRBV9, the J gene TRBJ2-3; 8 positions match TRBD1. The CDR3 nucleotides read TGTGCCAGCAGCGTCGAGGGACAGGCCACAGATACGCAGTATTTT. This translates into CASSVEGQATDTQYF.